This TCR beta chain was captured in a study of blood T cell repertoires in COVID-19. The assay was immunoSEQ multiplex PCR, and TCRdb's table has in-frame clones only and misses some. The table shows approximately 290,000 clones, with roughly 90% occurring only once. The length of the CDR3 is 20 residues. The germline gives CDR1 MDHEN, CDR2 SYDVKM. With V trimmed by 5 bases and J by 4 bases, 26 bases remained unmatched. Sequenced material: PBMCs or T cells enriched from blood (not recorded which). This TCR came from a woman between 18 and 29 years old with acute COVID-19. V usage is TRBV28 and J usage is TRBJ2-7, with 7 bases lining up with TRBD2. CDR3 bases: TGTGCCAGCAGTATCGAGGGGTATAGGGCCTGGCGGGGAGGGGCGTACGAGCAGTACTTC. The encoded protein is CASSIEGYRAWRGGAYEQYF.